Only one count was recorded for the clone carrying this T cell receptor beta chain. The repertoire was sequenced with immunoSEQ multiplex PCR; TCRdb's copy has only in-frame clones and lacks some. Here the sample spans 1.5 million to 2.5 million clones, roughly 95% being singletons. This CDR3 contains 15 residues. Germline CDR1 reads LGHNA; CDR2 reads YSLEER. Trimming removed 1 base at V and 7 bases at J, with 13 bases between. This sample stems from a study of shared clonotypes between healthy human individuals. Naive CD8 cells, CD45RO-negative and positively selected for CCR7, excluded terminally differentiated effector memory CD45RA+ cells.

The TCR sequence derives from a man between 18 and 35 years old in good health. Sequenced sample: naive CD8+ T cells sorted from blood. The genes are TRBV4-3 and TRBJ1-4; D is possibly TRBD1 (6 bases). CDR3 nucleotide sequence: TGCGCCAGCAGCCAAGTTCAGGGGCCGGGTGAAAAACTGTTTTTT. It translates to CASSQVQGPGEKLFF.